This T cell receptor beta chain was observed in a study of cytomegalovirus exposure and HLA in healthy donors (TCRdb year 2017). Describing the broader study: An earlier analysis of roughly 630 of the donors reported about 250 Gb of sequence data and roughly 110 million unique TCR beta sequences from 150 million to 200 million T cells. To study patterns of TCR occurrence, a later analysis re-analyzed previously published TCR beta repertoires from hundreds of donors and added high-resolution HLA genotyping. A handful of DR-DQ haplotypes were handled as single units for association and clustering because linkage in the cohort was strong. A separate validation cohort of about 110 different subjects was used in addition to the 666-subject first cohort. High-throughput TCR immunosequencing, statistical association of individual TCRs with disease status, and machine learning were combined to predict cytomegalovirus infection status. Donor age, sex, ethnicity and CMV serostatus were compiled alongside the repertoire data. In an earlier analysis of 587 of the donors, high-throughput TCR beta sequencing was used to judge whether each TCR beta V gene segment behaved as functional or pseudogenic. Among the approximately 400 genotyped donors, 75% to 90% belonged to the genetic ancestry cluster associated with self-reported Caucasian donors. On average, about 200,000 unique TCR beta nucleotide sequences were sequenced per donor among a few hundred genotyped donors of the cohort, with 15% to 20% of those sequences being non-productive. Using immunosequencing, the study profiled T cell repertoires from around 670 subjects and related those repertoires to cytomegalovirus serostatus. The study was designed to test whether signatures of past pathogen exposure could be identified by cataloging public T cell receptors. An early release covering some 640 HLA-typed donors comprised about 320 gigabases of sequencing data and tens of millions of unique TCR sequences. A later genetic analysis took genome-wide SNP genotypes for 398 of the 666 donors and used that subset as a discovery cohort. The later analysis used no new phenotypic data to find candidate immune exposures, relying instead on TCR beta sequences and their occurrence across donors. All discovery cohort repertoires had been generated using a single sequencing platform. Typing coverage differed by locus: A, B, C, DRB1 and DQB1 were typed in about 620-630 donors, DQA1 in about 560, DPA1 in roughly 590, and DPB1 in 450 to 490. HLA typing covered class I and class II loci at four-digit resolution.

The library was produced with the immunoSEQ multiplex PCR assay. A mixture of 60 forward primers for TCR Vbeta segments and 13 reverse primers for TCR Jbeta segments was used in the multiplex PCR. The CDR3 region of rearranged TCR beta genes was amplified from genomic DNA by a multiplex PCR assay. On the Illumina HiSeq System, the amplified TCR beta libraries were sequenced as 87-base-pair reads. Under the source paper's analysis protocol: In a later analysis, 70 million to 95 million unique TCR beta chains were counted across the roughly 610 repertoires, and roughly 11 million of these chains were shared by at least two donors. Raw reads were error-corrected and collapsed into unique sequences with a nearest-neighbor algorithm that merged closely related sequences to remove PCR and sequencing errors. Alignment of CDR3 sequences to IMGT reference sequences was used to assign V, D and J gene segments. For a sequence to be retained, a match of at least six nucleotides was required to both a V gene segment and a J gene segment. Rearrangements were called productive when the CDR3 lacked stop codons and stayed in frame with V and J; all others were non-productive. CDR3 was defined by IMGT convention, running from the second conserved V-encoded cysteine to the conserved J-encoded phenylalanine. Sequences without an unambiguous match to a single V gene segment were excluded from the earlier analysis of a few hundred of the donors. In an earlier analysis of some 590 of the donors, a V segment was called functional when productive rearrangements were above 56.7%, and segregating when the standard deviation between donors exceeded 5%. A statistical classification framework was built to diagnose cytomegalovirus status from the catalog of TCR beta chain sequences. V and J gene assignment, in a later analysis, came from comparing TCR nucleotide sequences with IMGT/GENE-DB human TR gene sequences. The TCRdist pipeline was used in a later analysis to assign CDR3 sequences and most-parsimonious VDJ recombination scenarios. In a later analysis, every TCR beta chain was defined by the combination of its CDR3 amino acid sequence and its V-gene family, and reads without a unique V-gene family were dropped. As a way to deal with suspected cross-contamination and a sequencing artifact, a later analysis dropped 450 to 600 nucleotide sequences that were highly shared and had low generation probability. For each public chain, a later analysis derived a clonal expansion index from normalized ranks of inferred template counts within each repertoire. Generation probabilities in a later analysis came from a VDJ recombination model fitted to out-of-frame rearrangements, and those results were checked against IGoR. Hypergeometric tests were used in a later analysis to score TCR-TCR, TCR-HLA and TCR-CMV co-occurrence, with a repertoire-size bias correction applied to the TCR pairs. A later analysis estimated false discovery rates by permuting HLA or CMV assignments 20 times. In a later analysis, co-occurring TCRs were grouped with DBSCAN, and TCRdist sequence similarity was added when clustering was performed within HLA-allele-positive subsets. For co-occurrence clustering, repertoires with fewer than 30,000 or more than 120,000 public chains were excluded, along with several repertoires with anomalous nucleotide sharing. The source is immuneACCESS, and TCRdb retained only in-frame sequences with V and J called. Part of the clones is not carried over; for the studies checked, unresolved V genes explain less than half of this, and the remainder is unexplained. V and J calls and clone size follow that table, whereas D and trimming were derived from the DNA. This sample comprises 150,000 to 170,000 clones, about 70% of them detected only once. Jointly, the top ten make up less than 3.5% of the sample.

Here is what the overall study found, with its caveats: V-gene and J-gene trimming of TCR beta chains was associated with a missense DCLRE1C variant in a later genetic analysis, and the association was replicated in an independent cohort. A further reported finding was that TCR beta sequences accurately predicted the HLA-A and HLA-B alleles for most subjects in the first cohort. Most CMV-associated TCR beta chains appeared to be HLA-restricted in a later analysis, and the HLA associations seemed to be driven largely by CMV exposure. HLA typing was unavailable for some donors at each locus, so association tests used only the typed subset. Linkage disequilibrium might explain the correlated functional status among segregating V segments, but an unknown experimental factor could not be ruled out. A cluster of highly shared sequence variants was judged likely to be a technical artifact of the sequencing pipeline. The 87-base-pair reads could not distinguish some IMGT-functional V segments, including TRBV6-2 and TRBV6-3, so those segments were excluded. In an earlier analysis of 587 of the donors, most TCR beta V segments appeared in productive rearrangements about 87% or about 30% of the time, broadly matching IMGT annotations. The presence/absence analyses assumed that sequencing depth was roughly uniform across donors, and that assumption may not be true. In a later analysis, about 17,000 TCR beta sequences were associated with specific HLA alleles at a false discovery rate of 0.05. Most TCR sequences were observed very rarely across donors, whereas some public TCRs were present in many individuals. In a later analysis, the rate of TCR association differed among HLA loci, with DRB1 alleles having the most associated TCRs and HLA-C alleles having the fewest. Immune exposure information for the cohort was limited to CMV serostatus. Around 16 rarely observed V segments, including chromosome 9 orphons, were excluded from the earlier analysis of several hundred of the donors because counts were too low. Three of the identified cytomegalovirus-associated TCR beta chains were confirmed in vitro to be specific for cytomegalovirus antigens. The study gave a list of around 170 TCR beta chains associated with cytomegalovirus. According to a later genetic analysis, donors in an Asian-associated ancestry cluster had fewer N-insertions in productive TCRs than the approximately 700-donor mean. When HLA alleles, especially DR and DQ, strongly co-occurred, attributing TCR associations to individual alleles was difficult. Only TCR beta chains were sequenced in this cohort, and the absence of alpha or paired-chain data limited detectable features. According to a later analysis, parvovirus B19, influenza, CMV and Epstein-Barr virus appeared linked to several top co-occurrence clusters. Cytomegalovirus status was reported to be diagnosed by the classifier with high specificity and sensitivity in both the original and validation cohorts. In a later analysis, HLA-associated TCR beta chains were found to be more clonally expanded and to have lower generation probabilities than equally common non-associated chains. It was suggested by the authors that the approach could potentially be generalized to other disease states and immunological phenotypes.

The cohort comprised 710 or so healthy bone marrow donors. Cohort members were all nominally healthy when sampled, although unrecorded immune exposures were likely present. The donor tested CMV seronegative and was one of the 352 seronegative cohort members. Every donor gave a peripheral blood sample, and the peripheral blood mononuclear cells from that sample were used for TCR beta sequencing. Genomic DNA extraction from the blood cell samples was performed with the Qiagen DNeasy Blood Extraction Kit. About this clone itself: The antigen it recognizes is unknown. No base-level quality is on record; no much larger clone is a single base apart.

From the germline V gene, CDR1 is SGHTS and CDR2 is YDEGEE. Spanning cysteine to phenylalanine, the CDR3 consists of 15 amino acids. Only CDR3 DNA is held: 45 bases, read in frame from base 1. V loses 0 bases of germline sequence and J loses 4 bases, and the interval between the two ends is 13 bases. This sequence originates from a man between 18 and 35 years old in good health and CMV-seronegative. This receptor chain uses TRBV5-8 and TRBJ1-2; matching of 5 bases hints at TRBD1 as the D gene. The specimen was PBMCs. The bases read TGTGCCAGCAGCTTGGGGGGACTGAGGGGCTATGGCTACACCTTC. This encodes CASSLGGLRGYGYTF.